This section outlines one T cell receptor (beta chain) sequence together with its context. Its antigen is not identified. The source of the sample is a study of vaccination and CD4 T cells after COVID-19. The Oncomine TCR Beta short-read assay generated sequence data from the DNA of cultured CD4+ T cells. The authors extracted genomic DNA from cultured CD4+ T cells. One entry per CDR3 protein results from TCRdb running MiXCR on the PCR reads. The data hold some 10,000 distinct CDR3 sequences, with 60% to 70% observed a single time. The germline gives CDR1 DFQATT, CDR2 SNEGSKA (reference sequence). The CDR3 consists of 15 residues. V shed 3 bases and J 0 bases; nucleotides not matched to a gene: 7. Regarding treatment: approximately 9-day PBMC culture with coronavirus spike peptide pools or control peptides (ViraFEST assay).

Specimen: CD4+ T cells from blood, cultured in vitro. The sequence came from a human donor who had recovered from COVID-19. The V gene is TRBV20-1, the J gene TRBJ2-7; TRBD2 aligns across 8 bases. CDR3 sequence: CSARSTSERSYEQYF. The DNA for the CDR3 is TGCAGTGCTAGGTCGACTAGCGAACGCTCCTACGAGCAGTACTTC.